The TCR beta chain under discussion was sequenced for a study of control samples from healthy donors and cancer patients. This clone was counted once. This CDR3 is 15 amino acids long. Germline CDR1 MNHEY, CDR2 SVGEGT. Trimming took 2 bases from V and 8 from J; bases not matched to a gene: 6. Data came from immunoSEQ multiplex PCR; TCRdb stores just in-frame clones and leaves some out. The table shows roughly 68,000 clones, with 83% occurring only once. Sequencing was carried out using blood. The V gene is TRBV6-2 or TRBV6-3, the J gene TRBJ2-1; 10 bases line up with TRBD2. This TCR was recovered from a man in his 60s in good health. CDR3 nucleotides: TGTGCCAGCAGTTACCAGCGGGAGGGCCGGGATGAGCAGTTCTTC. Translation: CASSYQREGRDEQFF.